This T cell receptor beta chain was identified during a study of human T cells and chemical hapten exposure. On the study more broadly: Variability of per-sample TCR yields stemmed mainly from small differences in pooled library volume.

The study's findings and limits: Patch test score showed a positive correlation with PT1 expanded TCR counts. Clustering by CDR3 similarity yielded significantly more large clusters from expanded TCRs than controls.

CDR3 length: 13 residues. V was trimmed by 3 bases and J by 10 bases, leaving 12 bases between them. Germline CDR1 is KGHDR and CDR2 is SFDVKD. Original methodology: Between about 20,000 and 690,600 TCRs appeared in each sample, and the median stood at about 93,000. TCRdb redid the calling of the RACE reads with MiXCR, one entry per CDR3 protein. These V and J calls derive from TCRdb rather than the authors' analysis. The table lists 100,000 or so distinct CDR3 sequences, approximately 11% of them singletons. For this clonotype: Its antigen is not known.

Time point denoted: patch test 1, 2 weeks after DPC sensitization. The treatment is: therapeutic diphenylcyclopropenone sensitization with weekly scalp DPC. The sequenced sample was whole blood, obtained in connection with sensitization to the hapten diphenylcyclopropenone (DPC). This clonotype originated in a woman in her forties with alopecia areata. Some clones in this sample may be carry-over from other donors' samples. The chain joins TRBV24-1 to TRBJ2-1, with D maybe TRBD2 (5 bases). CDR3 sequence: CATSDLGVGEQFF. In nucleotides, the CDR3 is TGTGCCACCAGTGATCTCGGGGTCGGCGAGCAGTTCTTC.